This T cell receptor beta chain originates from a study of siplizumab effects on memory and regulatory T cells (dated by TCRdb to 2018 to 2020). Regarding the study in general: The effect of the anti-CD2 antibody siplizumab on alloreactive T-cell subsets was examined in allogeneic mixed lymphocyte reactions constructed from human PBMCs. The paper's findings and limits, for the study overall: Siplizumab significantly lowered the cumulative frequency of alloreactive sequences that could be traced to unstimulated CD4+ memory T cells. About 75-97% of proliferating CD4+ or CD8+ clones could not be given a naive or memory phenotype. Sequences below about 10^-5 frequency were poorly captured, so only a minor fraction of alloreactive clones could be mapped to unstimulated subsets. Whether proliferating Tregs from siplizumab cultures were suppressive was not functionally confirmed. Among mappable alloreactive CD4+ clones, an average Treg-derived fraction of about 69% was observed with siplizumab, compared with less than 35% in control reactions. Compared with memory T cells, unstimulated naive T cells appeared more diverse, and naive cells seemed to make a substantial contribution to the alloresponse.

Sorted unstimulated T cells and proliferating T cells recovered from mixed lymphocyte reactions were subjected to TCRbeta CDR3 sequencing. Fresh whole blood from roughly ten HLA-typed healthy donors was used to isolate PBMCs. To map where alloreactive clones came from, unstimulated CD4+ regulatory T cells were FACS-sorted. The germline V gene (reference sequence) provides CDR1 SEHNR and CDR2 FQNEAQ. V has 3 bases trimmed and J has 4 bases trimmed; junction bases matching no gene number 5. The CDR3 holds 15 amino acids from the cysteine to the phenylalanine. Kept here is only the CDR3 DNA, which spans 45 bases and is read in frame from base 1. A note on this clone: Its recognized antigen is unknown. The sample holds no much larger clone one base away, and base qualities are not on file.

The protocol used for the library was the immunoSEQ multiplex PCR assay. Roughly 10^5 TCR templates per sample were assayed on the deep sequencing platform. Genomic DNA extracted from sorted T cells was used for TCRbeta CDR3 sequencing. Concerning the study's data processing: Clonal analysis of TCRbeta CDR3 data was done in the R programming language. Comparing unstimulated samples against CFSE-low samples taken after the reaction was how alloreactive CD4+ and CD8+ clones were defined. Alloreactive CD4+ clones were assigned to regulatory or non-regulatory origin by matching sequences to sorted unstimulated Treg and non-Treg repertoires. The clones in this table, taken by TCRdb from immuneACCESS, are in-frame only. Not every clone is retained; where verified, under half of the shortfall comes from an unresolved V gene, and the cause of the rest is unknown. Clone size and V and J calls were adopted from that table, with D and trimming inferred from the DNA. This sample has around 100,000 clones in its table, and 92% of those were observed once. 0.55% to 0.95% of the sample goes to the ten largest clones.

This chain joins TRBV7-9 to TRBJ1-3; TRBD1 matches 8 bases in the middle. The specimen sequenced was Tregs sorted from blood. The receptor was isolated from a human donor in good health. The CDR3 protein: CASSFTGGKGNTIYF. The nucleotide sequence reads as follows: TGTGCCAGCAGCTTCACAGGGGGGAAGGGAAACACCATATATTTT.